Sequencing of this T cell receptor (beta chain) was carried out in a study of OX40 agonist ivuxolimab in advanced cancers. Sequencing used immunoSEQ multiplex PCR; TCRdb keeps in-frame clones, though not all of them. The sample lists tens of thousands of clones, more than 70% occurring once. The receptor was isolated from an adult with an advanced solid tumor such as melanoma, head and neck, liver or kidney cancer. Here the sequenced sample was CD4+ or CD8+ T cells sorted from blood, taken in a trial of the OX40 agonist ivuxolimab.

CDR3: CASNREHTDTQYF. CDR3 nucleotide sequence: TGTGCCAGCAATAGGGAACACACAGATACGCAGTATTTT. This chain joins TRBV2 and TRBJ2-3; D ambiguous. The CDR3 runs 13 residues. Trimming took off 7 bases at V and 2 bases at J, with 10 bases between the two ends. Germline CDR1 is SNHLY and CDR2 is FYNNEI. Supplemented by reference TRBV2 and TRBJ2-3, the full variable domain reads EPEVTQTPSHQVTQMGQEVILRCVPISNHLYFYWYRQILGQKVEFLVSFYNNEISEKSEIFDDQFSVERPDGSNFTLKIRSTKLEDSAMYFCASNREHTDTQYFGPGTRLTVL.